This T cell receptor beta chain appears in the sequencing data of a study of blood T cells in healthy people across ages. The use of a sample-barcoded 5' primer and a J-beta primer mix characterized a second PCR of about 6 to 12 cycles. Unique molecular identifiers of 12 random nucleotides labeled each cDNA. TCRdb redid the calling of the 5' RACE reads with MiXCR, one entry per CDR3 protein. In the table there are some 1.8 million distinct CDR3 sequences, around 40% of which are singletons. This CDR3 contains 13 residues. Trimming took off 5 bases at V and 11 bases at J, with 18 bases between the two ends. Germline lookup yields CDR1 SGHTA and CDR2 FQGTGA. As for this clonotype: Its antigen is currently unknown.

Whole-study findings and limits: In the absence of known donor CMV status, changes in expanded clonotypes were possibly confounded. Age brought a roughly linear fall in TCR beta diversity measured per million T cells.

This chain joins TRBV7-3 and TRBJ2-5; D ambiguous. Sequenced input: blood. This TCR was sampled from a human donor in good health. Here the CDR3 reads CASSPRASQEQYF. The CDR3, as DNA: TGTGCCAGCAGCCCGCGCGCTTCTCAAGAGCAGTACTTC.